This is a list of T cell receptor beta chains from one sample in a study of Ad26.COV2.S vaccination and SARS-CoV-2 variants. Here immunoSEQ multiplex PCR was the method, and the copy in TCRdb shows in-frame clones only, minus some. The data hold 400,000 to 500,000 clones, with around nine tenths observed a single time. Sequenced here: peripheral blood, sampled in a trial of Ad26.COV2.S vaccine versus placebo. Every receptor here comes from a person aged 18-60 years who received the Ad26.COV2.S COVID-19 vaccine or a placebo. Both conserved end residues are part of each CDR3. A D gene is named only where the DNA matches it firmly. Rows may omit the clone size; those that give it use once, few, many or a size class.

v_call	d_call	j_call	clone_size	cdr3_nt	cdr3_aa
TRBV11-2	NA	TRBJ2-5	NA	TGTGCCAGCAGCCCCTCCCAAGAGACCCAGTACTTC	CASSPSQETQYF
TRBV5-6	NA	TRBJ2-7	NA	TGTGCCAGCAGCTTGGGAGGAACCTACGAGCAGTACTTC	CASSLGGTYEQYF
TRBV5-6	NA	TRBJ1-5	NA	TGTGCCAGTGGCCGTTGGGCGTATAGCAATCAGCCCCAGCATTTT	CASGRWAYSNQPQHF
TRBV7-2	NA	TRBJ1-5	NA	TGTGCCAGCAGCTTGGAATGGAATCAGCCCCAGCATTTT	CASSLEWNQPQHF
TRBV7-9	NA	TRBJ2-2	once	TGTGCCAGCAGCTCCCCGCTTCAGGGGTTCGGCGGGGAGCTGTTTTTT	CASSSPLQGFGGELFF
TRBV6-6	TRBD2	TRBJ2-5	NA	TGTGCCAGCACTGACGGGGCGGGGGGCGAGACCCAGTACTTC	CASTDGAGGETQYF
TRBV5-6	TRBD2	TRBJ2-1	NA	TGTGCCAGCAGCCCAGGGAGGGTTGAGTACAATGAGCAGTTCTTC	CASSPGRVEYNEQFF
TRBV7-6	TRBD1	TRBJ2-6	NA	TGTGCCAGCAGCCTACAGGGGGCTGGGGCCAACGTCCTGACTTTC	CASSLQGAGANVLTF
TRBV29-1	TRBD1	TRBJ2-7	NA	TGCAGCGTTGAAGTACAGGGGCCCTACGAGCAGTACTTC	CSVEVQGPYEQYF
TRBV7-2	NA	TRBJ2-1	NA	TGTGCCAGCAGCTTAGGGACCTACAATGAGCAGTTCTTC	CASSLGTYNEQFF
TRBV12-3/TRBV12-4	NA	TRBJ1-2	many	TGTGCCAGCAGTTTTACTAACTATGGCTACACCTTC	CASSFTNYGYTF
TRBV2	NA	TRBJ2-3	few	TGTGCCAGCACAAGAGGGGGTTCCGGGGCAGATACGCAGTATTTT	CASTRGGSGADTQYF